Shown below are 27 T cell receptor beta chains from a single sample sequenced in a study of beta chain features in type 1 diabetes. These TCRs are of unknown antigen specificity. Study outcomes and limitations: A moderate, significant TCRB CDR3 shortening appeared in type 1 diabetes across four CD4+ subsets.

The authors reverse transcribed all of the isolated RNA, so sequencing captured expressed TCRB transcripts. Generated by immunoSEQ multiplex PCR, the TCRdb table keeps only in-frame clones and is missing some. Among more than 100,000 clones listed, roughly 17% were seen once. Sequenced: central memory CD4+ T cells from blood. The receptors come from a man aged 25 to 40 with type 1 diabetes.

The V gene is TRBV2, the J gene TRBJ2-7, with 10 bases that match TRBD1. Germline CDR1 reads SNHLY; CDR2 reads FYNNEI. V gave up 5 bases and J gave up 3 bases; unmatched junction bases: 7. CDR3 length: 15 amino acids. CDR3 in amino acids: CASSITRDRGYEQYF. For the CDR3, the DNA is TGTGCCAGCAGTATTACCCGGGACAGGGGCTACGAGCAGTACTTC.

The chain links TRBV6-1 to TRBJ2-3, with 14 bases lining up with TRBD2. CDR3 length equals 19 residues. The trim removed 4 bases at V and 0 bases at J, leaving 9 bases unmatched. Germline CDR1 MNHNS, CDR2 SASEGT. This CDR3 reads CASSAFGTSGGRSTDTQYF. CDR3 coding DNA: TGTGCCAGCAGTGCCTTTGGGACTAGCGGGGGCCGTAGCACAGATACGCAGTATTTT.

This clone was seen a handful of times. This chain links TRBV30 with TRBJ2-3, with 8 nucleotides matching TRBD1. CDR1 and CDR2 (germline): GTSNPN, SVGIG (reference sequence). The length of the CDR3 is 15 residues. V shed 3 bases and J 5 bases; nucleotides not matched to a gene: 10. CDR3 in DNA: TGTGCCTGGAGCGAGACAGGGGTCGGCGGAGATACGCAGTATTTT. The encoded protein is CAWSETGVGGDTQYF.

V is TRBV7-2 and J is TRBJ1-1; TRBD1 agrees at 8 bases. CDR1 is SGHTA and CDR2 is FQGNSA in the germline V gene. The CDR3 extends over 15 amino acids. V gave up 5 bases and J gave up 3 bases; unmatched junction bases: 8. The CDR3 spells CASSRSTGADTEAFF. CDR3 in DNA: TGTGCCAGCAGCCGCTCGACAGGGGCGGACACTGAAGCTTTCTTT.

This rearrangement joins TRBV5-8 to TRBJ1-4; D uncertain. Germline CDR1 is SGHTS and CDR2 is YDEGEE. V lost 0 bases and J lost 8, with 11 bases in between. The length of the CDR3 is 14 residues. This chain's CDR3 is CASSLAGGREKLFF. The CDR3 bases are TGTGCCAGCAGCTTGGCCGGAGGGAGGGAAAAACTGTTTTTT. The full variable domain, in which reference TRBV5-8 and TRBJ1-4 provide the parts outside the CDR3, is EAGVTQSPTHLIKTRGQQATLRCSPISGHTSVYWYQQALGLGLQFLLWYDEGEERNRGNFPPRFSGRQFPNYSSELNVNALELEDSALYLCASSLAGGREKLFFGSGTQLSVL.

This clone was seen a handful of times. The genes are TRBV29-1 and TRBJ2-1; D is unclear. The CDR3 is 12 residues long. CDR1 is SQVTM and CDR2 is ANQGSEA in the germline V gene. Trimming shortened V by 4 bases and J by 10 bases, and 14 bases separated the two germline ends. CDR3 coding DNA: TGCAGCGTTGCCCCCGGACCGAGCGAGCAGTTCTTC. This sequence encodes CSVAPGPSEQFF.

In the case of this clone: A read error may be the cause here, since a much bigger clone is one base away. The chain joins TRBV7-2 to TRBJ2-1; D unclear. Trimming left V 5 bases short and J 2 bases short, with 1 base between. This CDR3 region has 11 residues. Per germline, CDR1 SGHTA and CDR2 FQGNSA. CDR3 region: CASSAYNEQFF. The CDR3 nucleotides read TGTGCCAGCAGCGCCTACAATGAGCAGTTCTTC.

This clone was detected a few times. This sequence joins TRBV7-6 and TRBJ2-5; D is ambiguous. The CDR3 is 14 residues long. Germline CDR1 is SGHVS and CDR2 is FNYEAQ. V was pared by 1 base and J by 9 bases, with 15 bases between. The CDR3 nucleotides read TGTGCCAGCAGCTTAGAGGGCCCCCCCTGGGCCCAGTACTTC. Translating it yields CASSLEGPPWAQYF.

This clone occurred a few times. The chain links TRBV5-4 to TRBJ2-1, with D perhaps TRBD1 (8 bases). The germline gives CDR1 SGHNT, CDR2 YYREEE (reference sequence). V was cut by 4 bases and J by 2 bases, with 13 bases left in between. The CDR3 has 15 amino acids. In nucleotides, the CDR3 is TGTGCCAGCAGCGCGGGGGACAGGCCCTACAATGAGCAGTTCTTC. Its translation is CASSAGDRPYNEQFF.

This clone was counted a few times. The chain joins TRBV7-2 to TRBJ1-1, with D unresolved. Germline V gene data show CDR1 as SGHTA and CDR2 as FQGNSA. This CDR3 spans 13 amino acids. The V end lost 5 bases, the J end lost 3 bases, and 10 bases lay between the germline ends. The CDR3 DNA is TGTGCCAGCAGCCCCCCCGGGGACACTGAAGCTTTCTTT. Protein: CASSPPGDTEAFF.

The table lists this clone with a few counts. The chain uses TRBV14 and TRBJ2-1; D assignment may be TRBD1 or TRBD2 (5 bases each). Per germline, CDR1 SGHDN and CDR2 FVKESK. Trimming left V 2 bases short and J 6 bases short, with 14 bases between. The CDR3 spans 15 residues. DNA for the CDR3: TGTGCCAGCAGCCAAAGGCAGGGACGTCCCAATGAGCAGTTCTTC. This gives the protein CASSQRQGRPNEQFF.

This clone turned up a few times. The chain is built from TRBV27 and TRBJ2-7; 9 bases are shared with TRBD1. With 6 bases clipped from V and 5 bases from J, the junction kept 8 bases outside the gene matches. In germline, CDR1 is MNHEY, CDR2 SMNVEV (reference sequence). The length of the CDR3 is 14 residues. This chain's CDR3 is CASSGQGLWDEQYF. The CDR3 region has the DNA TGTGCCAGCAGCGGACAGGGGTTATGGGACGAGCAGTACTTC.

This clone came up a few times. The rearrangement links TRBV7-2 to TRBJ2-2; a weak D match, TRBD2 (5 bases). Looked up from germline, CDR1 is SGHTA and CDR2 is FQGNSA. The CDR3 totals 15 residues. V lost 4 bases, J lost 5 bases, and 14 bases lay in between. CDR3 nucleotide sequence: TGTGCCAGCAGCTCGGCGGGCGTTCTAACCGGGGAGCTGTTTTTT. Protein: CASSSAGVLTGELFF.

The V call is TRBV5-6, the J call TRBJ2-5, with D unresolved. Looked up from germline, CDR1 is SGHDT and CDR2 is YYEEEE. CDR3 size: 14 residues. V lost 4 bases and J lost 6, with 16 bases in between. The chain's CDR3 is CASSPVTLQQTQYF. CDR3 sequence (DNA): TGTGCCAGCAGCCCGGTAACCTTGCAACAGACCCAGTACTTC.

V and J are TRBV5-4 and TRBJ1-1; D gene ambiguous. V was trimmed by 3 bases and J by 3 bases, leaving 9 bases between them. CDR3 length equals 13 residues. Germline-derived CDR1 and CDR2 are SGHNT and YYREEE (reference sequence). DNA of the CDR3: TGTGCCAGCAGCTCCGCGCGGGACACTGAAGCTTTCTTT. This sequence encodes CASSSARDTEAFF. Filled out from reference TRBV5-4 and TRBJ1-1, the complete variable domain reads ETGVTQSPTHLIKTRGQQVTLRCSSQSGHNTVSWYQQALGQGPQFIFQYYREEENGRGNFPPRFSGLQFPNYSSELNVNALELDDSALYLCASSSARDTEAFFGQGTRLTVV.

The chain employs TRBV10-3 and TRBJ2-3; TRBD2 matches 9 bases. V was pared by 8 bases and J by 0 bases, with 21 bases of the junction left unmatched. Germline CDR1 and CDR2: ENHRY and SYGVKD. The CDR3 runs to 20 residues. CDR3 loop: CAIFYRDQRGASTSTDTQYF. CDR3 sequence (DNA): TGTGCCATCTTCTACCGTGATCAGCGGGGGGCGAGCACTAGCACAGATACGCAGTATTTT.

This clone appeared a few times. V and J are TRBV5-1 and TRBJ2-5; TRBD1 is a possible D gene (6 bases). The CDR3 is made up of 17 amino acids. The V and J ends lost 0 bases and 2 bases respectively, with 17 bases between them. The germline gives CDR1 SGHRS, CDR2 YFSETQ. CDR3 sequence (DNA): TGCGCCAGCAGCTTGGAGATTGGGGGCGAGGTGCAAGAGACCCAGTACTTC. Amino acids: CASSLEIGGEVQETQYF.

The CDR3 sequence is CASSPQAGLNYGYTF. CDR3 bases: TGTGCCAGTAGTCCTCAGGCAGGGCTTAACTATGGCTACACCTTC. The chain combines TRBV19 with TRBJ1-2; the D gene is possibly TRBD1 (5 bases). Germline-derived CDR1 and CDR2 are LNHDA and SQIVND (reference sequence). CDR3 length equals 15 residues. V lost 5 bases and J lost 1, with 14 bases in between.

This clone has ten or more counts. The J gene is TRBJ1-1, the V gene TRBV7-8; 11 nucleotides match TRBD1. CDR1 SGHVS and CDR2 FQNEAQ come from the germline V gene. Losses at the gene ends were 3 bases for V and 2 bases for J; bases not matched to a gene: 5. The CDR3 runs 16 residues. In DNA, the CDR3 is TGTGCCAGCAGCTTGCGGGACAGGGGGAGTAACACTGAAGCTTTCTTT. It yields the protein CASSLRDRGSNTEAFF.

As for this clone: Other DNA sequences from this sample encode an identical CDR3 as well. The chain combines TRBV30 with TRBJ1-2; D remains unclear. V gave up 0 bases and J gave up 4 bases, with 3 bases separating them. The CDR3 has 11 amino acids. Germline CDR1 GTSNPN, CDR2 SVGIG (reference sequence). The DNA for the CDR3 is TGTGCCTGGAGTGTGAGCTATGGCTACACCTTC. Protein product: CAWSVSYGYTF.

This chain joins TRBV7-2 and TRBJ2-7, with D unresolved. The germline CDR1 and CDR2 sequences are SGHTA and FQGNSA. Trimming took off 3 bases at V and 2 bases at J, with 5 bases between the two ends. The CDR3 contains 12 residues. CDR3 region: CASSFVAYEQYF. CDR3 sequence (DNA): TGTGCCAGCAGCTTCGTTGCCTACGAGCAGTACTTC.

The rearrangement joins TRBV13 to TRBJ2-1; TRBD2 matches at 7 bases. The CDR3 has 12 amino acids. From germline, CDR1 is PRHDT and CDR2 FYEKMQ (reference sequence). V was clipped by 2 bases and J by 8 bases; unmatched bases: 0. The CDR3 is CASSLRGDEQFF. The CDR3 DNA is TGTGCCAGCAGCTTACGGGGGGATGAGCAGTTCTTC. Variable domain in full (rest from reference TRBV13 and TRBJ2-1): AAGVIQSPRHLIKEKRETATLKCYPIPRHDTVYWYQQGPGQDPQFLISFYEKMQSDKGSIPDRFSAQQFSDYHSELNMSSLELGDSALYFCASSLRGDEQFFGPGTRLTVL.

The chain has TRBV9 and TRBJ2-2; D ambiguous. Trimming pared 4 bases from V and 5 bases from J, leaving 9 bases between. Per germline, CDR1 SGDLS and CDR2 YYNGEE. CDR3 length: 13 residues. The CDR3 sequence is CASSTSWTGELFF. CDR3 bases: TGTGCCAGCAGCACCAGTTGGACCGGGGAGCTGTTTTTT. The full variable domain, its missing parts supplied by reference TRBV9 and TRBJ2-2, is DSGVTQTPKHLITATGQRVTLRCSPRSGDLSVYWYQQSLDQGLQFLIQYYNGEERAKGNILERFSAQQFPDLHSELNLSSLELGDSALYFCASSTSWTGELFFGEGSRLTVL.

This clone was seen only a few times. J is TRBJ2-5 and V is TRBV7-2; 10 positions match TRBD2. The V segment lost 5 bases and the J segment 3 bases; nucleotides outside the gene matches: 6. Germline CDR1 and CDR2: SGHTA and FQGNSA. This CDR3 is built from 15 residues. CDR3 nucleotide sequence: TGTGCCAGCAGCCTAAGGACTAGCGGTGAAGAGACCCAGTACTTC. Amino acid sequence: CASSLRTSGEETQYF.

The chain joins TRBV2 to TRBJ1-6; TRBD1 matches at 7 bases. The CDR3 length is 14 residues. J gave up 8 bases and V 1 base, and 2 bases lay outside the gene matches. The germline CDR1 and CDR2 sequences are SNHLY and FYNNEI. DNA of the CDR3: TGTGCCAGCAGTGAAGACAGGGGTTATTCACCCCTCCACTTT. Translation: CASSEDRGYSPLHF.

The CDR3 region has the DNA TGTGCCAGCTCACCAAGTGGGAATTCGAACACTGAAGCTTTCTTT. Translated, it gives CASSPSGNSNTEAFF. The V call is TRBV18, the J call TRBJ1-1; the D is unclear. Trimming took off 2 bases at V and 1 base at J, with 11 bases between the two ends. The CDR3 extends over 15 amino acids. Germline values: CDR1 KGHSH, CDR2 LQKENI.

The CDR3 protein is CASSPRGGPIYYNEQFF. As DNA, the CDR3 is TGTGCCAGCAGCCCCCGGGGGGGCCCGATTTATTACAATGAGCAGTTCTTC. The chain couples TRBV2 to TRBJ2-1; 8 bases are shared with TRBD2. After removal of 6 bases from V and 4 bases from J, the junction contained 14 bases not matched to a gene. The CDR3 runs to 17 residues. Germline V gene lookup returns CDR1 SNHLY and CDR2 FYNNEI.